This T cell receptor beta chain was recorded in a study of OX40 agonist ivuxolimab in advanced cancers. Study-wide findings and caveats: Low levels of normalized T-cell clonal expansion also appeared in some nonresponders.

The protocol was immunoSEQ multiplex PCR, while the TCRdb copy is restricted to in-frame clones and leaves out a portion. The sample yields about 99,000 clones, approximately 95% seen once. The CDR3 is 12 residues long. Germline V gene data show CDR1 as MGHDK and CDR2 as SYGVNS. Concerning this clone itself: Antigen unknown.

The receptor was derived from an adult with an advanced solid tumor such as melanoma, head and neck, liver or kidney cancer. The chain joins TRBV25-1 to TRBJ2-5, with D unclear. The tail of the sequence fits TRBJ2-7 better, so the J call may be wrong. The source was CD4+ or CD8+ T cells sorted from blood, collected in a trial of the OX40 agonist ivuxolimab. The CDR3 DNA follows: TGTGCCAGCAGTGAATTCACGTACGAGCAGTACTTC. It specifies CASSEFTYEQYF.